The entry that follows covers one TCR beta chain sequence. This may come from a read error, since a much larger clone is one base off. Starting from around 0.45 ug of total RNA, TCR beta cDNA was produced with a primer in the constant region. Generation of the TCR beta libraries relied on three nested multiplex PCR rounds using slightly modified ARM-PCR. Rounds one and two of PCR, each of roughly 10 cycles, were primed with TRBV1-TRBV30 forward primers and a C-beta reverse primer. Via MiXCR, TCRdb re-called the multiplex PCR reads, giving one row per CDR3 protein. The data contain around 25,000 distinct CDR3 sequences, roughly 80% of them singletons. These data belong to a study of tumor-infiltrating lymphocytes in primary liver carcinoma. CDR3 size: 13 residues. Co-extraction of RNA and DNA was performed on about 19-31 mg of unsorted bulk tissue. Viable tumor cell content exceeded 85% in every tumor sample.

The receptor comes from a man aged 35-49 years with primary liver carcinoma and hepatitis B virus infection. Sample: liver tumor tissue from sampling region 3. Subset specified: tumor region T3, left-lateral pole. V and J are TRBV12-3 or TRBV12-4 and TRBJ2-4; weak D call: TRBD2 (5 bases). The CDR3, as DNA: TGTGCCAGCAGTTTTGGAGGAAAAAACATTCGGTACTTC. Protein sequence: CASSFGGKNIRYF.